Below, 22 T cell receptor beta chains from the same sample are listed, as sequenced in a study of blood T cell repertoires in COVID-19. This table comes from immunoSEQ multiplex PCR, and its TCRdb copy is limited to in-frame clones, with some not included. The sample carries roughly 180,000 clones, about four fifths recorded once. What was sequenced was peripheral blood. All receptors come from a human donor in a cohort sampled during active COVID-19.

This chain joins TRBV3-1 (or the pseudogene TRBV3-2) and TRBJ2-1; TRBD2 agrees at 8 bases. Germline values: CDR1 LGHDT, CDR2 YNNKEL (reference sequence). With 0 bases clipped from V and 0 bases from J, the junction kept 4 bases outside the gene matches. The CDR3 has 17 amino acids. The CDR3 is CASSQEIAGSSYNEQFF. CDR3 nucleotides: TGTGCCAGCAGCCAAGAGATAGCGGGGAGCTCCTACAATGAGCAGTTCTTC.

The chain recombines TRBV6-5 with TRBJ1-3, with D unresolved. V dropped 3 bases and J dropped 0 bases, with 9 bases sitting between them. The CDR3 runs to 15 residues. CDR1 and CDR2 from the germline V gene are MNHEY and SVGAGI. CDR3: CASSYRGFSGNTIYF. CDR3 coding DNA: TGTGCCAGCAGTTATCGGGGTTTCTCTGGAAACACCATATATTTT.

This clone has only a few counts. The chain recombines TRBV12-3 or TRBV12-4 with TRBJ1-2, with D possibly being TRBD1 (6 bases). This CDR3 is 11 amino acids long. Trimming removed 6 bases from V and 7 bases from J, with 9 bases in between. The CDR3 DNA follows: TGTGCCAGCAGAACAGGGAGTGGCTACACCTTC. It specifies CASRTGSGYTF.

The chain links TRBV10-3 to TRBJ1-5; D may be TRBD1 (5 bases). Germline V gene sequence: CDR1 ENHRY, CDR2 SYGVKD. This CDR3 has 14 residues. Trimming took 3 bases from V and 7 from J, leaving 13 bases between them. CDR3: CAISDVGVVQPQHF. CDR3 bases: TGTGCCATCAGTGATGTAGGGGTTGTGCAGCCCCAGCATTTT.

The chain combines TRBV19 with TRBJ1-2; the match to TRBD1 covers 7 bases. V lost 0 bases and J lost 4; bases outside the gene matches: 11. Germline assignment: CDR1 LNHDA and CDR2 SQIVND (reference sequence). The CDR3 is made up of 17 amino acids. In DNA, the CDR3 is TGTGCCAGTAGTATAGATGGTAGGACAGGCGAAGGCTATGGCTACACCTTC. It is translated as CASSIDGRTGEGYGYTF.

The V and J genes are TRBV4-1 and TRBJ1-1; 8 bases map to TRBD1. The ends lost 3 bases at V and 3 bases at J; junction bases unmatched: 3. The germline gives CDR1 MGHRA, CDR2 YSYEKL. The CDR3 spans 14 residues. The CDR3: CASSHLDRDTEAFF. In nucleotides, the CDR3 is TGCGCCAGCAGCCACCTGGACAGGGACACTGAAGCTTTCTTT.

The chain has TRBV5-5 and TRBJ2-2; a possible D gene is TRBD2 (6 bases). This CDR3 comprises 16 residues. V lost 4 bases and J lost 4, with 17 bases in between. Germline V gene data show CDR1 as SGHKS and CDR2 as YYEKEE (reference sequence). The CDR3 protein is CASSPPGIGGTGELFF. As DNA, the CDR3 is TGTGCCAGCAGCCCTCCGGGGATCGGGGGCACCGGGGAGCTGTTTTTT.

The chain joins TRBV25-1 to TRBJ1-6; a weak D match, TRBD1 (5 bases). Deletions cut 1 base from V and 8 bases from J, with 18 bases between. This CDR3 has 17 amino acids. The germline V gene encodes CDR1 MGHDK and CDR2 SYGVNS. The CDR3: CASSEWAQVDSHSPLHF. The CDR3 DNA follows: TGTGCCAGCAGTGAATGGGCACAAGTTGACAGTCATTCACCCCTCCACTTT.

This clone was detected only a few times. The chain uses TRBV14 and TRBJ1-6; D unresolved. Germline V lookup: CDR1 SGHDN, CDR2 FVKESK. V was shortened by 1 base and J by 5 bases, with 6 bases between the two germline ends. The CDR3 runs 14 residues. The CDR3 region has the DNA TGTGCCAGCAGCCAAGGCCAGAATAATTCACCCCTCCACTTT. Translation gives CASSQGQNNSPLHF.

DNA for the CDR3: TGTGCCAGCAGCTTGGGGGCCTTTGAGTCCCAGTACTTC. Encoded protein: CASSLGAFESQYF. The chain links TRBV5-5 to TRBJ2-5; unclear D gene. Germline CDR1 SGHKS, CDR2 YYEKEE (reference sequence). Deletions cut 0 bases from V and 9 bases from J, with 12 bases between. The CDR3 is 13 residues long.

V usage is TRBV21-1 and J usage is TRBJ2-6; TRBD1 is the table's D call, not checked against the DNA. TRBV21-1 is deemed a pseudogene. This CDR3 has 19 amino acids. CDR3 region: CASSKRGRLDPSGANVLTF. CDR3 DNA sequence: TGTGCCAGCAGCAAAAGGGGCAGGTTAGACCCCTCTGGGGCCAACGTCCTGACTTTC.

V gene TRBV7-6 combines with J gene TRBJ1-4, with D perhaps matching TRBD1 (6 bases). V lost 2 bases to trimming and J lost 4 bases, with 11 bases between them. The germline V gene has CDR1 SGHVS and CDR2 FNYEAQ. The CDR3 is 15 residues long. The CDR3 protein is CASSLSRDINEKLFF. For the CDR3, the DNA is TGTGCCAGCAGCTTAAGTCGGGACATTAATGAAAAACTGTTTTTT.

This clone was counted a single time. The rearrangement joins TRBV9 to TRBJ2-7, with 7 bases identical to TRBD1. Unmatched junction bases numbered 14, after V lost 0 bases and J lost 2 bases. CDR3 size: 18 residues. In germline, CDR1 is SGDLS, CDR2 YYNGEE. CDR3 sequence (DNA): TGTGCCAGCAGCGTAGGGACGAGCGTGACAGGGTACACCTACGAGCAGTACTTC. Translating gives CASSVGTSVTGYTYEQYF. Supplemented by reference TRBV9 and TRBJ2-7, the full variable domain reads DSGVTQTPKHLITATGQRVTLRCSPRSGDLSVYWYQQSLDQGLQFLIQYYNGEERAKGNILERFSAQQFPDLHSELNLSSLELGDSALYFCASSVGTSVTGYTYEQYFGPGTRLTVT.

The table lists this clone with a count of one. This rearrangement joins TRBV19 to TRBJ2-1; the D gene is possibly TRBD1 (6 bases). Looked up from germline, CDR1 is LNHDA and CDR2 is SQIVND (reference sequence). Trimming took 3 bases from V and 6 from J, leaving 21 bases between them. The CDR3 length is 17 residues. DNA for the CDR3: TGTGCCAGTAGTATTCGAGTGTGGACAGTCCCATCCAATGAGCAGTTCTTC. Its translation is CASSIRVWTVPSNEQFF.

The chain links TRBV10-2 to TRBJ2-7; 8 bases match TRBD2. Trimming took 0 bases from V and 2 from J; bases not matched to a gene: 3. The length of the CDR3 is 15 residues. CDR1 is WSHSY, CDR2 SAAADI, per germline. CDR3 sequence: CASSESSGAPYEQYF. As DNA, the CDR3 is TGCGCCAGCAGTGAGTCTAGCGGGGCCCCCTACGAGCAGTACTTC.

The genes are TRBV21-1 and TRBJ2-1; whether TRBD2, the table's D call, matches the DNA was not checked. TRBV21-1 is deemed a pseudogene. The CDR3 runs to 21 residues. The CDR3 here is CASRAEKLAHSNKSSYNEQFF. DNA for the CDR3: TGTGCCAGCAGGGCAGAGAAACTAGCGCACTCAAACAAGAGCTCCTACAATGAGCAGTTCTTC.

Only one count was recorded for this clone. The genes are TRBV2 and TRBJ1-1, with D possibly being TRBD1 (5 bases). The CDR3 totals 15 residues. CDR1 and CDR2 (germline): SNHLY, FYNNEI. Trimming took off 7 bases at V and 2 bases at J, with 17 bases between the two ends. The CDR3 here is CASTRGSGGNTEAFF. The CDR3 DNA follows: TGTGCCAGCACGCGCGGCAGCGGGGGAAACACTGAAGCTTTCTTT.

The V gene is TRBV11-2, the J gene TRBJ2-5, with D possibly matching TRBD1 (6 bases). In germline, CDR1 is SGHAT, CDR2 FQNNGV. V was cut by 0 bases and J by 5 bases, with 10 bases left in between. The CDR3 runs to 14 residues. The CDR3 spells CASSLEGASETQYF. Written as DNA, the CDR3 is TGTGCCAGCAGCTTAGAGGGGGCGTCGGAGACCCAGTACTTC.

V and J are TRBV3-1 (or the pseudogene TRBV3-2) and TRBJ2-1, with D perhaps matching TRBD1 (5 bases). Germline lookup yields CDR1 LGHDT and CDR2 YNNKEL (reference sequence). The CDR3 extends over 17 amino acids. The ends were cut back, 4 bases at V and 4 bases at J, with 20 bases in the middle. The CDR3 nucleotides read TGTGCCAGCAGCCTTGGGTATGGGGCTTCTCAATACAATGAGCAGTTCTTC. Protein sequence: CASSLGYGASQYNEQFF.

The V call is TRBV29-1, the J call TRBJ1-1; TRBD1 aligns across 8 bases. V lost 3 bases and J lost 0; bases outside the gene matches: 6. This CDR3 has 15 amino acids. CDR1 SQVTM and CDR2 ANQGSEA come from the germline V gene. The CDR3 bases are TGCAGCGTTGATACCCCGACAGGGGTGAACACTGAAGCTTTCTTT. Translating it yields CSVDTPTGVNTEAFF.

This chain joins TRBV19 and TRBJ1-5; TRBD1 matches 7 bases. Germline V CDR1 and CDR2: LNHDA, SQIVND (reference sequence). The CDR3 consists of 15 residues. The V gene end was trimmed by 7 bases and the J gene end by 6 bases; junction bases not matched to a gene: 12. The chain's CDR3 is CASTWDRNRGQPQHF. The CDR3 coding sequence is TGTGCCAGTACCTGGGACAGAAATCGGGGTCAGCCCCAGCATTTT.

The chain joins TRBV6-1 to TRBJ1-5; TRBD1 agrees at 8 bases. Germline lookup yields CDR1 MNHNS and CDR2 SASEGT. The V and J ends lost 4 bases and 2 bases, in that order; junction bases with no gene match: 7. The CDR3 consists of 16 residues. The CDR3 nucleotides are TGTGCCAGCAGTGCATCGGACAGGGTGGGCAATCAGCCCCAGCATTTT. Amino acids: CASSASDRVGNQPQHF.